The rows below give T cell receptor beta chains drawn from one sample of a study of human T cells and chemical hapten exposure. In TCRdb, the RACE reads were re-called with MiXCR into one record per CDR3 protein. This sample has 150,000 to 200,000 distinct CDR3 sequences; 25% to 30% occur once, and the top ten carry 2.5% to 3.5%. The source was whole blood, collected in connection with sensitization to the hapten diphenylcyclopropenone (DPC). These receptors came from a woman younger than 45 with alopecia areata. Some clones in this sample may be carry-over from other donors' samples. CDR3s include the opening cysteine and the closing phenylalanine or tryptophan. Each record gives: CDR3 length, clone size, V gene, D gene, J gene, CDR3 protein, CDR3 DNA. The D gene is left open where the match is weak. Not all rows give a size; the values are once, few, many and, for expanded clones, a class.

CDR3 length: 16
clone size: .
V gene: TRBV18
D gene: .
J gene: TRBJ1-5
CDR3 protein: CASSRRSGDSNQPQHF
CDR3 DNA: TGTGCCAGCTCACGACGTTCCGGGGATAGCAATCAGCCCCAGCATTTT

CDR3 length: 13
clone size: few
V gene: TRBV20-1
D gene: TRBD2
J gene: TRBJ2-1
CDR3 protein: CSAPRTSGPEQFF
CDR3 DNA: TGCAGTGCCCCCCGGACTAGCGGGCCTGAGCAGTTCTTC

CDR3 length: 15
clone size: .
V gene: TRBV28
D gene: TRBD1
J gene: TRBJ2-2
CDR3 protein: CASSSWGTGFGELFF
CDR3 DNA: TGTGCCAGCAGTTCGTGGGGGACAGGATTCGGGGAGCTGTTTTTT

CDR3 length: 14
clone size: .
V gene: TRBV6-5
D gene: .
J gene: TRBJ2-7
CDR3 protein: CASSLTGWAYEQYF
CDR3 DNA: TGTGCCAGCAGTTTAACAGGGTGGGCCTACGAGCAGTACTTC

CDR3 length: 15
clone size: .
V gene: TRBV29-1
D gene: .
J gene: TRBJ2-6
CDR3 protein: CSVAVSSTGANVLTF
CDR3 DNA: TGCAGCGTTGCAGTGAGCAGTACTGGGGCCAACGTCCTGACTTTC

CDR3 length: 14
clone size: .
V gene: TRBV27
D gene: .
J gene: TRBJ1-1
CDR3 protein: CASRITQGNTEAFF
CDR3 DNA: TGTGCCAGCAGGATTACGCAGGGGAACACTGAAGCTTTCTTT

CDR3 length: 14
clone size: .
V gene: TRBV27
D gene: .
J gene: TRBJ1-5
CDR3 protein: CASSLLHSNQPQHF
CDR3 DNA: TGTGCCAGCAGTTTACTGCATAGCAATCAGCCCCAGCATTTT

CDR3 length: 15
clone size: few
V gene: TRBV10-3
D gene: .
J gene: TRBJ2-6
CDR3 protein: CAIRSDDSGANVLTF
CDR3 DNA: TGTGCCATCAGATCAGACGACTCTGGGGCCAACGTCCTGACTTTC

CDR3 length: 15
clone size: .
V gene: TRBV4-1
D gene: TRBD2
J gene: TRBJ2-7
CDR3 protein: CASSPAASGTYEQYF
CDR3 DNA: TGCGCCAGCAGCCCGGCGGCTAGCGGGACTTACGAGCAGTACTTC

CDR3 length: 15
clone size: once
V gene: TRBV29-1
D gene: TRBD2
J gene: TRBJ2-1
CDR3 protein: CSVLVAGRLGNEQFF
CDR3 DNA: TGCAGCGTCCTAGTAGCCGGGAGGTTGGGCAATGAGCAGTTCTTC

CDR3 length: 15
clone size: .
V gene: TRBV9
D gene: TRBD2
J gene: TRBJ2-3
CDR3 protein: CASSVSGLGTDTQYF
CDR3 DNA: TGTGCCAGCAGCGTATCGGGACTAGGCACAGATACGCAGTATTTT

CDR3 length: 15
clone size: .
V gene: TRBV15
D gene: .
J gene: TRBJ2-3
CDR3 protein: CATSRTPTSADTQYF
CDR3 DNA: TGTGCCACCAGCAGGACTCCTACCAGCGCAGATACGCAGTATTTT

CDR3 length: 16
clone size: .
V gene: TRBV7-3
D gene: .
J gene: TRBJ1-1
CDR3 protein: CASSPEPRGMNTEAFF
CDR3 DNA: TGTGCCAGCAGCCCAGAGCCAAGGGGAATGAACACTGAAGCTTTCTTT

CDR3 length: 10
clone size: .
V gene: TRBV7-2
D gene: .
J gene: TRBJ1-2
CDR3 protein: CASSLGGYTF
CDR3 DNA: TGTGCCAGCAGCTTAGGTGGCTACACCTTC